The sequence of this T cell receptor beta chain was determined in a study of CD8 T cells in Susac syndrome. The study, taken as a whole, reports: Only a relatively small number of individuals were included in the TCR sequencing and HLA analysis.

Sequencing of TCR beta was carried out in blood CD8+ and CD4+ T cells. CDR1 is SGDLS and CDR2 is YYNGEE in the germline V gene. Trimming took 0 bases from V and 2 from J; bases not matched to a gene: 6. The CDR3 totals 16 residues. Remarks on this clonotype: Its target is unknown.

An amount of RNA that ranged from roughly 0.5 to 1 ug was reverse transcribed with random hexamers. By means of immunoSEQ multiplex PCR, TCR beta CDR3 spanning 54 Vbeta and 13 Jbeta underwent amplification. From the immunoSEQ multiplex PCR reads, TCRdb called clonotypes with MiXCR, one entry per CDR3 protein. The sample includes roughly 130,000 distinct CDR3 sequences, 90% to 95% of them seen just once. Specimen: CD4+ T cells from PBMCs. V gene TRBV9 combines with J gene TRBJ2-5; 8 bases map to TRBD1. This TCR was sampled from a human donor in good health. The CDR3 loop reads CASSVGGTGGQETQYF. The CDR3 bases are TGTGCCAGCAGCGTAGGGGGGACAGGAGGACAAGAGACCCAGTACTTC.